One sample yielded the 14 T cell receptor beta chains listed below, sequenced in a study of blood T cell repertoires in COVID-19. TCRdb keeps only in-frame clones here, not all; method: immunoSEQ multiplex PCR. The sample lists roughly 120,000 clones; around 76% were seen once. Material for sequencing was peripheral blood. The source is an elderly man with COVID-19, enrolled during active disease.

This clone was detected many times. CDR3 sequence reads: CASSLTGLAAYNEQFF. CDR3 in DNA: TGTGCCAGCAGCTTAACGGGTCTAGCGGCTTACAATGAGCAGTTCTTC. The chain is built from TRBV7-6 and TRBJ2-1; 7 bases line up with TRBD2. Germline CDR1 SGHVS, CDR2 FNYEAQ. The CDR3 totals 16 residues. V was pared by 2 bases and J by 4 bases, with 8 bases of the junction left unmatched.

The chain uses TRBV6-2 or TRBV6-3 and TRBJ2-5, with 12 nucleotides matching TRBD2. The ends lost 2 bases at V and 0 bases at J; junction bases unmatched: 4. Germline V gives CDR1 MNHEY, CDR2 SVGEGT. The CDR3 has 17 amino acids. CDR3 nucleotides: TGTGCCAGCAGTTACCTAGCGGGAGGGATGTACCAAGAGACCCAGTACTTC. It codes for CASSYLAGGMYQETQYF.

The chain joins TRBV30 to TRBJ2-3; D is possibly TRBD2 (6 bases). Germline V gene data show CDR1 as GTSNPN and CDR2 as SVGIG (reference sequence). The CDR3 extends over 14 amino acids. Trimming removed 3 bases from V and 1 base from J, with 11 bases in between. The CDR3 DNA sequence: TGTGCCTGGAGACCACCGGGGGGCACAGATACGCAGTATTTT. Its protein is CAWRPPGGTDTQYF. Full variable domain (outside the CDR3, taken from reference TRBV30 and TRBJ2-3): SQTIHQWPATLVQPVGSPLSLECTVEGTSNPNLYWYRQAAGRGLQLLFYSVGIGQISSEVPQNLSASRPQDRQFILSSKKLLLSDSGFYLCAWRPPGGTDTQYFGPGTRLTVL.

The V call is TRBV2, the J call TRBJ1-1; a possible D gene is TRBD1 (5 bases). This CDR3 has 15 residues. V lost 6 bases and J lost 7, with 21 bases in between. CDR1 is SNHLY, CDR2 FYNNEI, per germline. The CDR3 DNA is TGTGCCAGCAGACCCTGGAGTGCAGGGCTTAGTGAAGCTTTCTTT. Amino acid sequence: CASRPWSAGLSEAFF.

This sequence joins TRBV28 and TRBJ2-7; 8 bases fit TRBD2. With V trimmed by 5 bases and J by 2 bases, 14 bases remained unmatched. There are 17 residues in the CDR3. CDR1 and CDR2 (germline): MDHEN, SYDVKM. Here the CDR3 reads CASSLLIFSGNAYEQYF. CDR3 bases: TGTGCCAGCAGTCTACTTATCTTTAGCGGGAACGCCTACGAGCAGTACTTC. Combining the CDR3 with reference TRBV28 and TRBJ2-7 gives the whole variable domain DVKVTQSSRYLVKRTGEKVFLECVQDMDHENMFWYRQDPGLGLRLIYFSYDVKMKEKGDIPEGYSVSREKKERFSLILESASTNQTSMYLCASSLLIFSGNAYEQYFGPGTRLTVT.

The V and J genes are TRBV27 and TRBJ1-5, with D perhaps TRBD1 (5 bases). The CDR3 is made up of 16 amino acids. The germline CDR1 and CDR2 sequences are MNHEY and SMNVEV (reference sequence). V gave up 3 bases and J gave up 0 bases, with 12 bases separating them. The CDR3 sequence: CASSFSGLRSNQPQHF. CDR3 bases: TGTGCCAGCAGTTTTTCGGGACTTCGTAGCAATCAGCCCCAGCATTTT.

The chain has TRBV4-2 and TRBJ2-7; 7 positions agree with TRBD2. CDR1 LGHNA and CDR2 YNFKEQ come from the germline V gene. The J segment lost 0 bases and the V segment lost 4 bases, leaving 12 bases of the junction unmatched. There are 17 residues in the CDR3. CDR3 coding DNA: TGTGCCAGCAGCCTCTACGCTCTAGCGGCACGCTCCTACGAGCAGTACTTC. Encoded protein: CASSLYALAARSYEQYF.

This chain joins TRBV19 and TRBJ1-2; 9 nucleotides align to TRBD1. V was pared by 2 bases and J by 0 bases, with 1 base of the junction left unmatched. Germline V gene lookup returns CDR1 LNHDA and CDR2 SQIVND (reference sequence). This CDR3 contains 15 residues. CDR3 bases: TGTGCCAGTAGTATAAGGGACAGGGCTAACTATGGCTACACCTTC. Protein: CASSIRDRANYGYTF.

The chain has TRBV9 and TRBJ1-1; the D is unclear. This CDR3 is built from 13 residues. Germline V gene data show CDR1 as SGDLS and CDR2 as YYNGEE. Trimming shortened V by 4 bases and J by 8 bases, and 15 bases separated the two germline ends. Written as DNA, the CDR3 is TGTGCCAGCAGCCGAGAGGTGAAGGCCGAAGCTTTCTTT. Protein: CASSREVKAEAFF. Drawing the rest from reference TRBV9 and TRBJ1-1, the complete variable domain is DSGVTQTPKHLITATGQRVTLRCSPRSGDLSVYWYQQSLDQGLQFLIQYYNGEERAKGNILERFSAQQFPDLHSELNLSSLELGDSALYFCASSREVKAEAFFGQGTRLTVV.

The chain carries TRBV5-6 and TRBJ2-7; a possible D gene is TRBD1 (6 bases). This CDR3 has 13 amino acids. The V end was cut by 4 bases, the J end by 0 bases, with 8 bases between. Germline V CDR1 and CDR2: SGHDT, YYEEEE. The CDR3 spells CASSPTGSYEQYF. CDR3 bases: TGTGCCAGCAGCCCGACAGGCTCCTACGAGCAGTACTTC.

CDR3 loop: CASRETVNYGYTF. The CDR3 coding sequence is TGTGCCAGTAGGGAGACAGTGAACTATGGCTACACCTTC. The V gene is TRBV19, the J gene TRBJ1-2, with D possibly TRBD1 on 5 matching bases. Per the germline V gene, CDR1 is LNHDA and CDR2 is SQIVND (reference sequence). Trimming cost V 6 bases and J 2 bases, with 10 bases left between them. The CDR3 contains 13 residues.

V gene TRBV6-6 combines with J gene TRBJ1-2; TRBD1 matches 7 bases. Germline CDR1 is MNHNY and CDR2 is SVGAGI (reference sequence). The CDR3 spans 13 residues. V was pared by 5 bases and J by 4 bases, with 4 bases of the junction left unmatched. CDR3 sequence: CASSQGEGYGYTF. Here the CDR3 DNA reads TGTGCCAGCAGTCAGGGGGAGGGCTATGGCTACACCTTC.

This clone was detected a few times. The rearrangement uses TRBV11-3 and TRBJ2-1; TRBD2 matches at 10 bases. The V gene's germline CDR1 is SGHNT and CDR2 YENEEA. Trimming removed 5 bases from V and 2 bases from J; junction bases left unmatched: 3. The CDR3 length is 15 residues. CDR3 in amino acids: CASSLTSGAYNEQFF. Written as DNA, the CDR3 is TGTGCCAGCAGCCTAACTAGCGGGGCCTACAATGAGCAGTTCTTC.

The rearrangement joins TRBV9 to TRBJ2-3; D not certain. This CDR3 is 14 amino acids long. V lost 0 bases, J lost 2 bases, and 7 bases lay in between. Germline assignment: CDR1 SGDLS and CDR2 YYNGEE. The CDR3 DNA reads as TGTGCCAGCAGCGTAGATATAGACACAGATACGCAGTATTTT. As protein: CASSVDIDTDTQYF.